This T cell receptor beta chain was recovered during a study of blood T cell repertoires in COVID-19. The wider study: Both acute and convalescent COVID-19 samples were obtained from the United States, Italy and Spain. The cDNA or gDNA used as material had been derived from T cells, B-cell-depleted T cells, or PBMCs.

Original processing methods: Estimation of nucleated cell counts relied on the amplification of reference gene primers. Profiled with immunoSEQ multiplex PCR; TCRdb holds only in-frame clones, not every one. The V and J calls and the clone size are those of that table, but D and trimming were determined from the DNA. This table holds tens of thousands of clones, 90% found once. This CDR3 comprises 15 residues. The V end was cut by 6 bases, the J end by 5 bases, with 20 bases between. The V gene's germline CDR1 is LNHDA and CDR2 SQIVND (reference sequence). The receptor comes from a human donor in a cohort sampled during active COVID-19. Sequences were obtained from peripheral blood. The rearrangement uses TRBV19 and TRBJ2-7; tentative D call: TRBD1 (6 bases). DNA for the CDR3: TGTGCCAGTAGCACTACACAGGGATTTGGACACGAGCAGTACTTC. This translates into CASSTTQGFGHEQYF.